These 25 T cell receptor beta chains originate from one sample sequenced in a study of CD4 and CD8 cells across lung adenocarcinoma regions. TCRdb reanalysed the PCR reads using MiXCR and keeps one entry per CDR3 protein. The table has roughly 5,200 distinct CDR3 sequences, 50% seen once; the top ten hold just under 20%. The sequenced material came from CD4+ T cells from the margin of a lung tumor. The receptor source for this set is a male donor with lung adenocarcinoma. The CD4 and CD8 labels of this study may be unreliable.

V is TRBV10-3 and J is TRBJ2-3; 7 bases align to TRBD1. J lost 9 bases, V lost 11 bases, and 20 bases had no gene match. In germline, CDR1 is ENHRY, CDR2 SYGVKD. There are 15 residues in the CDR3. CDR3 amino acids: CAGGLGGSEKETQYF. CDR3 nucleotide sequence: TGTGCCGGGGGTCTAGGGGGCAGTGAAAAAGAGACGCAGTATTTT.

In its sample, this clonotype was seen once. The J gene is TRBJ2-1, the V gene TRBV6-5; a weak D match, TRBD2 (7 bases). With the DNA end fitting TRBJ2-5 better, the J assignment may be wrong. Germline lookup yields CDR1 MNHEY and CDR2 SVGAGI. This CDR3 comprises 15 residues. Here the CDR3 DNA reads TGTGCCAGCACTTCCGAGGGGGGTAGCGGGGAGACCCAGTACTTC. It translates to CASTSEGGSGETQYF.

By frequency in the sample, this clonotype is medium-sized (0.01 to 0.1%). J is TRBJ2-3 and V is TRBV27, with no clear D. Per the germline V gene, CDR1 is MNHEY and CDR2 is SMNVEV (reference sequence). V was clipped by 5 bases and J by 2 bases, with 17 bases between them. The CDR3 sequence is 16 residues long. The CDR3 DNA sequence: TGTGCCAGCAGTCCCCCCCCGGGCCACATCACAGATACGCAGTATTTT. Residues: CASSPPPGHITDTQYF.

Concerning this clonotype: One junction end does not reproduce the germline sequence, and a read error may be involved. The V call is TRBV6-1, the J call TRBJ1-1; unclear D gene. The CDR3 is 12 amino acids. Germline CDR1 and CDR2: MNHNS and SASEGT. Here the CDR3 reads CASGRLKTEAFF. The CDR3 DNA reads as TGTGCCAGCGGGAGATTGAAGACTGAAGCTTTCTTT.

This clonotype was observed a handful of times. The V call is TRBV27, the J call TRBJ1-5, with no clear D. Per the germline V gene, CDR1 is MNHEY and CDR2 is SMNVEV (reference sequence). Trimming removed 3 bases from V and 4 bases from J, with 10 bases in between. CDR3 length: 14 amino acids. The CDR3: CASSFSLGNQPQHF. Here the CDR3 DNA reads TGTGCCAGCAGTTTTAGTCTGGGGAATCAGCCCCAGCATTTT.

This clonotype is medium-sized in the sample. This chain connects TRBV10-1 to TRBJ2-1; no clear D. The DNA end is more similar to TRBJ2-7, so the J call may be wrong. Germline V gene lookup returns CDR1 WNHNN and CDR2 SYGVQD (reference sequence). The CDR3 sequence is 14 residues long. CDR3 bases: TGCGCCAGCAGTGAGTCGGGCAGAAGCTACGAGCAGTACTTC. Protein product: CASSESGRSYEQYF.

The chain employs TRBV14 and TRBJ2-3, with 10 bases aligning to TRBD2. Trimming took 1 base from V and 6 from J; bases not matched to a gene: 7. CDR3 length: 16 residues. Per the germline V gene, CDR1 is SGHDN and CDR2 is FVKESK. The DNA of the CDR3 is TGTGCCAGCAGCCAAGCGATTAGCGGGAGGTCCGATACGCAGTATTTT. Translating it yields CASSQAISGRSDTQYF.

This chain uses TRBV6-1 with TRBJ2-1, with a tentative D call TRBD2 (6 bases). Trimming shortened V by 2 bases and J by 10 bases, and 18 bases separated the two germline ends. From germline, CDR1 is MNHNS and CDR2 SASEGT. The CDR3 contains 15 residues. This chain's CDR3 is CASSEWLATTKEQFF. As DNA, the CDR3 is TGTGCCAGCAGTGAATGGCTAGCGACCACCAAGGAGCAGTTCTTC.

The rearrangement uses TRBV6-1 and TRBJ1-2; D not resolved. Germline V gene sequence: CDR1 MNHNS, CDR2 SASEGT. CDR3 length: 13 amino acids. V lost 4 bases and J lost 4, with 10 bases in between. CDR3 sequence: CASSGPRSYGYTF. DNA of the CDR3: TGTGCCAGCAGTGGTCCCAGGTCCTATGGCTACACCTTC.

By share of the sample, this clonotype is medium-sized (0.01 to 0.1%). The rearrangement links TRBV6-1 to TRBJ2-5; D call uncertain. This CDR3 spans 12 amino acids. V lost 2 bases, J lost 5 bases, and 6 bases lay in between. The germline V gene has CDR1 MNHNS and CDR2 SASEGT. This chain's CDR3 is CASSETRETQYF. The CDR3 DNA is TGTGCCAGCAGTGAAACTCGCGAGACCCAGTACTTC.

This chain joins TRBV7-2 and TRBJ2-1; 8 nucleotides line up with TRBD2. The CDR3 sequence is 15 residues long. Per the germline V gene, CDR1 is SGHTA and CDR2 is FQGNSA. V was clipped by 0 bases and J by 7 bases; unmatched bases: 5. The CDR3 sequence is CASSLANGRGNEQFF. In nucleotides, the CDR3 is TGTGCCAGCAGCTTAGCGAACGGGAGGGGGAATGAGCAGTTCTTC.

The chain employs TRBV6-1 and TRBJ2-5; TRBD2 matches 9 bases. This CDR3 comprises 17 residues. Germline CDR1 reads MNHNS; CDR2 reads SASEGT. Trimming cost V 6 bases and J 1 base; bases outside gene matches: 12. The CDR3 here is CASRGNGAGGLQETQYF. In DNA form, the CDR3 reads TGTGCCAGCAGGGGAAACGGGGCGGGGGGGCTCCAAGAGACCCAGTACTTC.

This clonotype was detected only a few times. The CDR3 loop reads CAISEMASGNNEQFF. The CDR3 DNA is TGTGCCATCAGTGAGATGGCTAGCGGCAACAATGAGCAGTTCTTC. V and J are TRBV10-3 and TRBJ2-1; 7 bases agree with TRBD2. Germline V gene lookup returns CDR1 ENHRY and CDR2 SYGVKD. The junction had 6 bases not matched to a gene; V was cut back by 2 bases and J by 5 bases. CDR3 length: 15 amino acids.

The table lists this clonotype with a count of one. Its ends do not fully match the called genes, so a read error is possible. The chain links TRBV6-4 to TRBJ2-3; the D gene is possibly TRBD2 (7 bases). The germline V gene has CDR1 MRHNA and CDR2 SNTAGT. The CDR3 is 15 residues long. The DNA for the CDR3 is TGTGCCAGCAGTGACGGGGGCGGGAGCGAAGATACCCAGTACTTT. Its translation: CASSDGGGSEDTQYF.

Sample share makes this clonotype medium-sized. The V call is TRBV6-1, the J call TRBJ1-1; D remains ambiguous. Germline assignment: CDR1 MNHNS and CDR2 SASEGT. With 4 bases removed from V and 2 bases from J, the gap between germline ends came to 11 bases. CDR3 length equals 14 residues. Written as DNA, the CDR3 is TGTGCCAGCAGTGCTGCGGTCTTTAACACTGAAGCTTTCTTT. It codes for CASSAAVFNTEAFF.

This clonotype qualifies as medium-sized. The rearrangement joins TRBV10-2 to TRBJ2-2, with unresolved D. Trimming removed 1 base at V and 5 bases at J, with 11 bases between. CDR3 size: 15 residues. Germline-derived CDR1 and CDR2 are WSHSY and SAAADI. CDR3 protein: CASSELNRWTGELFF. The CDR3 coding sequence is TGCGCCAGCAGTGAGTTGAATCGATGGACCGGGGAGCTGTTTTTT.

The chain carries TRBV6-2 or TRBV6-3 and TRBJ2-1, with 8 bases fitting TRBD1. The DNA end lines up better with TRBJ2-7; the J call may be wrong. Germline CDR1 and CDR2: MNHEY and SVGEGT. The CDR3 spans 14 residues. This CDR3 is CASRGTGGSYEQYF. CDR3 DNA: TGTGCCAGCAGGGGGACAGGAGGTTCCTACGAGCAGTACTTC.

This clonotype is medium-sized (0.01 to 0.1%). This chain joins TRBV6-1 and TRBJ2-1, with 8 bases aligning to TRBD2. V lost 5 bases and J lost 4; bases outside the gene matches: 4. The germline CDR1 and CDR2 sequences are MNHNS and SASEGT. There are 14 residues in the CDR3. The CDR3 bases are TGTGCCAGCAGTAAACTAGCGGAGTACAATGAGCAGTTCTTC. It codes for CASSKLAEYNEQFF.

In the case of this clonotype: Its ends do not fully match the called genes, so a read error is possible. The chain employs TRBV6-1 and TRBJ2-5, with 10 nucleotides matching TRBD1. The J call may be mistaken, given a closer DNA end match to TRBJ2-1. Germline CDR1 is MNHNS and CDR2 is SASEGT. CDR3 length: 16 amino acids. CDR3 sequence (DNA): TGTGCCAGCAGTCAAGCCCAGACAGGGGGCCAAGAGACCCAGTTCTTC. Translated, it gives CASSQAQTGGQETQFF.

V usage is TRBV10-1 and J usage is TRBJ2-3; weak D call: TRBD2 (7 bases). This CDR3 region has 19 residues. V lost 3 bases to trimming and J lost 4 bases, with 26 bases between them. Germline-derived CDR1 and CDR2 are WNHNN and SYGVQD (reference sequence). The CDR3 bases are TGCGCCAGCAGTGACGACGAGGGGGAGGGGGAGGGGGACCCAGATACGCAGTATTTT. Its translation is CASSDDEGEGEGDPDTQYF.

This clonotype has only a few counts. The rearrangement joins TRBV27 to TRBJ2-7; possibly TRBD1 for D (6 bases). The CDR3 consists of 14 residues. Trimming took off 3 bases at V and 3 bases at J, with 12 bases between the two ends. Looked up from germline, CDR1 is MNHEY and CDR2 is SMNVEV (reference sequence). CDR3 DNA sequence: TGTGCCAGCAGTTTTGGTAGGGGGTACTACGAGCAGTACTTC. This sequence encodes CASSFGRGYYEQYF.

The count of this clonotype is one. This chain uses TRBV25-1 with TRBJ2-4, with D perhaps TRBD2 (5 bases). V lost 6 bases and J 10 bases, leaving 13 bases between the germline ends. Germline V gene data show CDR1 as MGHDK and CDR2 as SYGVNS. The CDR3 extends over 12 amino acids. The CDR3 DNA sequence: TGTGCCAGCAGCCTCCTCGGGGATATTCAGTACTTC. Its translation is CASSLLGDIQYF.

This chain connects TRBV6-1 to TRBJ1-6; possibly TRBD1 for D (6 bases). CDR3 size: 15 residues. Between the trimmed V and J ends, which lost 6 bases and 10 bases, there was a span of 19 bases. Germline lookup yields CDR1 MNHNS and CDR2 SASEGT. The CDR3 loop is CASSPWGGEGSPLHF. The CDR3 coding sequence is TGTGCCAGCAGCCCATGGGGGGGCGAAGGGTCACCCCTCCACTTT.

The V gene is TRBV7-2, the J gene TRBJ2-5; D possibly corresponds to TRBD2 (6 bases). The germline V gene has CDR1 SGHTA and CDR2 FQGNSA. Trimming cost V 4 bases and J 4 bases, with 16 bases left between them. The CDR3 covers 15 residues. The CDR3 here is CASSSNMGAGETQYF. CDR3 in DNA: TGTGCCAGCAGCTCCAATATGGGAGCGGGAGAGACCCAGTACTTC.

The chain couples TRBV27 to TRBJ2-3; D is possibly TRBD1 or TRBD2 (5 bases each). The J call is in doubt because the DNA end fits TRBJ2-7 better. The CDR3 extends over 15 amino acids. The V gene's germline CDR1 is MNHEY and CDR2 SMNVEV (reference sequence). DNA of the CDR3: TGTGGCCGCGGTCTGGTGCCGGGGACCAAAGATACGCAGTACTTC. Protein product: CGRGLVPGTKDTQYF.